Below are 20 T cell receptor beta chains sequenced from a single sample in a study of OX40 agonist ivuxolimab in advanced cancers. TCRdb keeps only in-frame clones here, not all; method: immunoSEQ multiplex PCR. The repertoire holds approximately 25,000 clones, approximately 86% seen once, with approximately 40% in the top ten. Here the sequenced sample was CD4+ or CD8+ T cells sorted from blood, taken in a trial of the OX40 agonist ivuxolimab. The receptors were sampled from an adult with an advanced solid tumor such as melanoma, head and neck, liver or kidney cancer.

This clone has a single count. The CDR3 region is CASSLGQGNSPLHF. The DNA of the CDR3 is TGTGCCAGCAGTTTGGGACAGGGAAATTCACCCCTCCACTTT. The V and J genes are TRBV27 and TRBJ1-6; the match to TRBD1 covers 9 bases. The germline CDR1 and CDR2 sequences are MNHEY and SMNVEV (reference sequence). V trimming: 3 bases; J trimming: 7 bases; junction bases outside the gene matches: 1. This CDR3 has 14 residues.

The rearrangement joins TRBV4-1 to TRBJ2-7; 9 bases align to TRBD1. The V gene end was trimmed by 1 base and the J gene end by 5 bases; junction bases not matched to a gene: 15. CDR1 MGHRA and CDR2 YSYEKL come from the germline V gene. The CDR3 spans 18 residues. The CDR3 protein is CASSQGTGATSSSHEQYF. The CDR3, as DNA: TGCGCCAGCAGCCAAGGGACAGGGGCCACTAGCTCTTCCCACGAGCAGTACTTC.

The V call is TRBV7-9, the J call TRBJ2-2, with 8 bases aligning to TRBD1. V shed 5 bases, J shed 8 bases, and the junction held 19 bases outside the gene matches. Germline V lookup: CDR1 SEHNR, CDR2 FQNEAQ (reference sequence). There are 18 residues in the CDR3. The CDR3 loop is CASSTRTGRWALGGELFF. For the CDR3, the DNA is TGTGCCAGCAGCACCCGGACAGGGCGGTGGGCCTTAGGAGGGGAGCTGTTTTTT.

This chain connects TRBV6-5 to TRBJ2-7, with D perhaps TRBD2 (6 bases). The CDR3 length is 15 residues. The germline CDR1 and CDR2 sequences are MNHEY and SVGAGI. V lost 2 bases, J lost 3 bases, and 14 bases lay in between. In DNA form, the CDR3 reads TGTGCCAGCAGTTACAGGGAGGCGGTTTTCTACGAGCAGTACTTC. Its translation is CASSYREAVFYEQYF.

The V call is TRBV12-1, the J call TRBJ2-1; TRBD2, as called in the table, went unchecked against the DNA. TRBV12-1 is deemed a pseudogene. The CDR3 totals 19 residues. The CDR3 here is CASSFATSGRAGGSNEQFF. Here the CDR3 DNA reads TGTGCCAGCAGCTTTGCTACTAGCGGGAGGGCGGGGGGATCCAATGAGCAGTTCTTC.

The CDR3 bases are TGTGCCAGCAGCGCACCGCCCGGTGGAAATGAGCAGTTCTTC. It codes for CASSAPPGGNEQFF. The chain is built from TRBV9 and TRBJ2-1; D ambiguous. Per the germline V gene, CDR1 is SGDLS and CDR2 is YYNGEE. The CDR3 length is 14 residues. V lost 3 bases and J lost 7, with 14 bases in between. The variable domain in full, completed from reference TRBV9 and TRBJ2-1, reads DSGVTQTPKHLITATGQRVTLRCSPRSGDLSVYWYQQSLDQGLQFLIQYYNGEERAKGNILERFSAQQFPDLHSELNLSSLELGDSALYFCASSAPPGGNEQFFGPGTRLTVL.

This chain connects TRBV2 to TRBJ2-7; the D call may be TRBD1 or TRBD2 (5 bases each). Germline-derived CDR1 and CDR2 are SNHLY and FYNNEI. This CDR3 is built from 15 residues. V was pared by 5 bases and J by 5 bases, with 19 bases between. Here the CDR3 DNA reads TGTGCCAGCAGTCTACCCGGGACCCAAGGACACGAGCAGTACTTC. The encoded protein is CASSLPGTQGHEQYF.

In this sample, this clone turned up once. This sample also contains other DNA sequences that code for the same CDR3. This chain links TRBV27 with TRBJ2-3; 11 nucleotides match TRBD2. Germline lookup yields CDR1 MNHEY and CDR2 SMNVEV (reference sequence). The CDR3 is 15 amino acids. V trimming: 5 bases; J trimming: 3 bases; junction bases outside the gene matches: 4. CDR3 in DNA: TGTGCCAGCAGTCCCCGGACTAGCGGGACAGATACGCAGTATTTT. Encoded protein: CASSPRTSGTDTQYF.

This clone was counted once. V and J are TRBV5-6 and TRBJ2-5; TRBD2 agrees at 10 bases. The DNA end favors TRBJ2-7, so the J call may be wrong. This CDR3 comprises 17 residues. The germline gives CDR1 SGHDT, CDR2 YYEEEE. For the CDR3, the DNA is TGTGCCAGCAGCTTGGCAGCGGGGGGGCTCACCACCTACGAGCAGTACTTC. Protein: CASSLAAGGLTTYEQYF.

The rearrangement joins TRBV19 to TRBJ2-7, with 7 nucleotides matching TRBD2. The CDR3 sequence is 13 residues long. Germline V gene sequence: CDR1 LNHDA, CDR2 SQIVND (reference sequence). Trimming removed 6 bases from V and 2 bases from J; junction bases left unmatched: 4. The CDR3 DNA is TGTGCCAGTAGCTTCGGACTAGCCTACGAGCAGTACTTC. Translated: CASSFGLAYEQYF. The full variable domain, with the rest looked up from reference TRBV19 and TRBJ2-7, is DGGITQSPKYLFRKEGQNVTLSCEQNLNHDAMYWYRQDPGQGLRLIYYSQIVNDFQKGDIAEGYSVSREKKESFPLTVTSAQKNPTAFYLCASSFGLAYEQYFGPGTRLTVT.

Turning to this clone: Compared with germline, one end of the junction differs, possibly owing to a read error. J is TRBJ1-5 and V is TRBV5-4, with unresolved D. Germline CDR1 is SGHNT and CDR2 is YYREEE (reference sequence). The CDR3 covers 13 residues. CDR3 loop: CASSGGRDQLQHF. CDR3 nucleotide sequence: TGTGCCAGCAGTGGAGGGCGGGATCAGCTCCAGCATTTT.

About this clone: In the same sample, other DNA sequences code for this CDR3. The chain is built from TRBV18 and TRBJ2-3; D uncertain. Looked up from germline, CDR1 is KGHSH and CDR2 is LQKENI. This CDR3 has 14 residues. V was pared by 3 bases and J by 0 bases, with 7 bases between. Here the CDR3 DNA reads TGTGCCAGCTCACCGGAAGTGAGCACAGATACGCAGTATTTT. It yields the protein CASSPEVSTDTQYF.

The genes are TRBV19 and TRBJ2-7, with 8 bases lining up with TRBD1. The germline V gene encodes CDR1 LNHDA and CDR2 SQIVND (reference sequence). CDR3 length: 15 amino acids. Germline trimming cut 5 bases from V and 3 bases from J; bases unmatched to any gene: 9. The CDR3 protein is CASSAGTGGIYEQYF. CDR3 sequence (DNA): TGTGCCAGTAGTGCCGGTACAGGGGGTATCTACGAGCAGTACTTC. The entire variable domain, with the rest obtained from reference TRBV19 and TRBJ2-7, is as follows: DGGITQSPKYLFRKEGQNVTLSCEQNLNHDAMYWYRQDPGQGLRLIYYSQIVNDFQKGDIAEGYSVSREKKESFPLTVTSAQKNPTAFYLCASSAGTGGIYEQYFGPGTRLTVT.

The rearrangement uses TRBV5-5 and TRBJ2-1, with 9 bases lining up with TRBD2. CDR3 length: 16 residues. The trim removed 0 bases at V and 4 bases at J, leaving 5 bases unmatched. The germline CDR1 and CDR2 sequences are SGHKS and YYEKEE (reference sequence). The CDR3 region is CASSLEASGAYNEQFF. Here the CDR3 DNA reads TGTGCCAGCAGCTTGGAGGCTAGCGGGGCTTACAATGAGCAGTTCTTC.

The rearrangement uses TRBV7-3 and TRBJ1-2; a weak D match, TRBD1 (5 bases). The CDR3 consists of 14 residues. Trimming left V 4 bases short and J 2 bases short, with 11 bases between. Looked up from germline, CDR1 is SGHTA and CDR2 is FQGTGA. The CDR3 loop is CASSSLGGNYGYTF. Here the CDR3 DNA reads TGTGCCAGCAGCTCCCTCGGGGGAAACTATGGCTACACCTTC.

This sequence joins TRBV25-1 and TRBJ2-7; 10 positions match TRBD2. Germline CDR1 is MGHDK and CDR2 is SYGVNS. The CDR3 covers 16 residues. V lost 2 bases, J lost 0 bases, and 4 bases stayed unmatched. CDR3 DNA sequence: TGTGCCAGCAGTGAAGTCCTAGCGGGGGACTCCTACGAGCAGTACTTC. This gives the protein CASSEVLAGDSYEQYF.

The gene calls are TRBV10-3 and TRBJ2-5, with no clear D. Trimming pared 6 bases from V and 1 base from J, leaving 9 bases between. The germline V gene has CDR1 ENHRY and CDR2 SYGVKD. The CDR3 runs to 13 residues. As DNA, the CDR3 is TGTGCCATCAGCTTCGGACGCCAAGAGACCCAGTACTTC. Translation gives CAISFGRQETQYF.

The CDR3 DNA follows: TGCAGCGTTGAGACTAGCGTGGGAGAGACCCAGTACTTC. Its translation is CSVETSVGETQYF. This chain connects TRBV29-1 to TRBJ2-5; 8 positions match TRBD2. Germline V gene sequence: CDR1 SQVTM, CDR2 ANQGSEA. The J segment lost 4 bases and the V segment lost 3 bases, leaving 4 bases of the junction unmatched. The length of the CDR3 is 13 residues.

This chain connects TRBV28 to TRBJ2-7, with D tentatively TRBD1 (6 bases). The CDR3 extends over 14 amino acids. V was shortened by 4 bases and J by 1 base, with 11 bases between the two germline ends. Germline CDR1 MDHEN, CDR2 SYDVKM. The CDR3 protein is CASSSRTASYEQYF. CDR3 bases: TGTGCCAGCAGTTCTAGGACAGCGTCCTACGAGCAGTACTTC.

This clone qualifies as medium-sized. The CDR3 region has the DNA TGTGCCAGTAGGACAGGAGGAGGGACTGAAGCTTTCTTT. It yields the protein CASRTGGGTEAFF. V usage is TRBV19 and J usage is TRBJ1-1; tentative D call: TRBD1 (6 bases). V lost 6 bases and J lost 5, with 13 bases in between. The CDR3 contains 13 residues. Germline CDR1 LNHDA, CDR2 SQIVND (reference sequence). Based on the CDR3 plus reference TRBV19 and TRBJ1-1, the full variable domain is DGGITQSPKYLFRKEGQNVTLSCEQNLNHDAMYWYRQDPGQGLRLIYYSQIVNDFQKGDIAEGYSVSREKKESFPLTVTSAQKNPTAFYLCASRTGGGTEAFFGQGTRLTVV.